The 9 T cell receptor beta chains given below trace back to one sample, sequenced in a study of blood T cell repertoires in COVID-19. The data were produced by immunoSEQ multiplex PCR, yet TCRdb's version contains in-frame clones alone and is incomplete. The sample has roughly 250,000 clones, approximately 90% seen once; the top ten hold around 6%. What was sequenced was PBMCs or T cells enriched from blood (not recorded which). Every receptor here comes from a woman aged 30 to 39 with acute COVID-19.

This clone was seen a handful of times. V gene TRBV2 combines with J gene TRBJ1-3; no clear D. The CDR3 runs to 12 residues. Trimming stripped 8 bases from V and 3 bases from J, with 8 bases between. The germline CDR1 and CDR2 sequences are SNHLY and FYNNEI. The CDR3 loop is CASRVFGNTIYF. The CDR3 nucleotides are TGTGCCAGCCGGGTGTTTGGAAACACCATATATTTT.

This chain joins TRBV5-1 and TRBJ2-1; a weak D match, TRBD1 (6 bases). CDR1 is SGHRS and CDR2 is YFSETQ in the germline V gene. V was pared by 0 bases and J by 3 bases, with 10 bases between. The CDR3 consists of 15 residues. The CDR3 protein is CASSLDGTLYNEQFF. The CDR3 DNA sequence: TGCGCCAGCAGCTTGGACGGGACACTCTACAATGAGCAGTTCTTC.

In its sample, this clone was seen once. The chain couples TRBV25-1 to TRBJ2-5; D not resolved. V was pared by 6 bases and J by 2 bases, with 16 bases between. The CDR3 is 15 residues long. Germline V CDR1 and CDR2: MGHDK, SYGVNS. As DNA, the CDR3 is TGTGCCAGCAGCTCCTACGGCGGCGTTCAAGAGACCCAGTACTTC. Amino acids: CASSSYGGVQETQYF.

The chain is built from TRBV5-1 and TRBJ1-2; D is unresolved. Germline V lookup: CDR1 SGHRS, CDR2 YFSETQ. This CDR3 has 14 amino acids. The V end was cut by 0 bases, the J end by 5 bases, with 11 bases between. This CDR3 reads CASSLDKARYGYTF. Here the CDR3 DNA reads TGCGCCAGCAGCTTGGACAAGGCGCGGTATGGCTACACCTTC.

This rearrangement joins TRBV11-2 to TRBJ2-2, with D unresolved. V was cut by 3 bases and J by 7 bases, with 9 bases left in between. CDR1 and CDR2 (germline): SGHAT, FQNNGV. CDR3 length: 13 residues. The CDR3, as DNA: TGTGCCAGCAGCTTCCCCCTAGGCGGGGAGCTGTTTTTT. Amino acid sequence: CASSFPLGGELFF.

V usage is TRBV7-2 and J usage is TRBJ1-2; D perhaps matches TRBD1 (5 bases). Deletions cut 0 bases from V and 4 bases from J, with 18 bases between. Germline values: CDR1 SGHTA, CDR2 FQGNSA. CDR3 size: 17 residues. This CDR3 reads CASSLALSGEGPYGYTF. CDR3 bases: TGTGCCAGCAGCTTAGCGCTAAGTGGGGAGGGACCCTATGGCTACACCTTC.

This clone was detected only once. This chain uses TRBV28 with TRBJ1-5; 10 bases line up with TRBD1. Losses at the gene ends were 5 bases for V and 3 bases for J; bases not matched to a gene: 10. Germline CDR1 is MDHEN and CDR2 is SYDVKM. The CDR3 spans 17 residues. CDR3 in DNA: TGTGCCAGCAGTACGTACCGGGACAGGGGTTTCAATCAGCCCCAGCATTTT. This gives the protein CASSTYRDRGFNQPQHF.

V gene TRBV19 combines with J gene TRBJ1-2; possibly TRBD1 for D (5 bases). Germline V CDR1 and CDR2: LNHDA, SQIVND (reference sequence). There are 15 residues in the CDR3. V shed 3 bases and J shed 0 bases, with 11 bases lying between them. The CDR3 DNA is TGTGCCAGTAGTATGGGGACGGGAGCTAACTATGGCTACACCTTC. Its protein is CASSMGTGANYGYTF.

The chain couples TRBV10-3 to TRBJ1-2; tentative D call: TRBD1 (5 bases). CDR1 ENHRY and CDR2 SYGVKD come from the germline V gene. V lost 0 bases, J lost 4 bases, and 9 bases lay in between. This CDR3 has 14 residues. CDR3 amino acids: CAISESAGFYGYTF. In nucleotides, the CDR3 is TGTGCCATCAGTGAGTCGGCAGGGTTCTATGGCTACACCTTC.